The clone carrying this T cell receptor beta chain showed up just a few times. Its antigen is not known. In the PCR, 60 Vbeta and 13 Jbeta primers were used. The assay was immunoSEQ multiplex PCR, and TCRdb's table has in-frame clones only and misses some. In the table there are roughly 200,000 clones, under 9.5% of which are singletons. This sample stems from a study of cytomegalovirus exposure and HLA in healthy donors. General study results and limits: Earlier analysis yielded a pattern in which most TCR beta V segments were productive about 90% or about 30% of the time. An analysis that came later showed most CMV-associated TCR beta chains appearing HLA-restricted. In a later analysis, HLA-C alleles had the fewest associated TCRs, DRB1 alleles the most. The study recorded 164 TCR beta chains that were cytomegalovirus-associated.

J was trimmed by 3 bases and V by 1 base; bases with no gene match: 2. The length of the CDR3 is 14 residues. In germline, CDR1 is SGHAT, CDR2 FQNNGV. The sequenced sample was PBMCs. This clonotype was sampled from a woman in her twenties or thirties in good health and CMV-seropositive. The gene calls are TRBV11-2 and TRBJ2-5; the match to TRBD2 covers 7 bases. This chain's CDR3 is CASSLGLAEETQYF. The CDR3 nucleotides read TGTGCCAGCAGCTTAGGTCTAGCGGAAGAGACCCAGTACTTC.